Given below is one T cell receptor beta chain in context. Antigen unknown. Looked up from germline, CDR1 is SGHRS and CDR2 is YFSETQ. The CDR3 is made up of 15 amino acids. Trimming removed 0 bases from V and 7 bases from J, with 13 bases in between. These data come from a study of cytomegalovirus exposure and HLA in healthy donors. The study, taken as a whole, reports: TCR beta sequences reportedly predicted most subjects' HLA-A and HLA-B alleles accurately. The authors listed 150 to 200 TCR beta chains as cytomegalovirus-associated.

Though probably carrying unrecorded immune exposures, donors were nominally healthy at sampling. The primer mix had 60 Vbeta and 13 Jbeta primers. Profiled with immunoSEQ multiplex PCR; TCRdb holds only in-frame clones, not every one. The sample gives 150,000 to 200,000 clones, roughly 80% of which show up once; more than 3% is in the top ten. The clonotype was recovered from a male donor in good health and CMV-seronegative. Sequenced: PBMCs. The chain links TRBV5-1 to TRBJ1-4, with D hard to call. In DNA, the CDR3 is TGCGCCAGCAGCTTGGAAGGGAATGGAGGTGAAAAACTGTTTTTT. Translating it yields CASSLEGNGGEKLFF.